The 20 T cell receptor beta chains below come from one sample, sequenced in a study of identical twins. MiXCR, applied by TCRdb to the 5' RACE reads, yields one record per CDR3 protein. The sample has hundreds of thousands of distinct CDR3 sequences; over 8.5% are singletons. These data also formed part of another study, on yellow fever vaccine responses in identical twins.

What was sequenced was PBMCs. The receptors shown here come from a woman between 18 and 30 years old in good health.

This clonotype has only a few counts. CDR3 DNA: TGTGCCACCCAAAGCAGCACAGATACGCAGTATTTT. This gives the protein CATQSSTDTQYF. The rearrangement links TRBV24-1 to TRBJ2-3; D unresolved. CDR1 KGHDR and CDR2 SFDVKD come from the germline V gene. The CDR3 sequence is 12 residues long. The germline V and J ends were trimmed by 9 bases and 0 bases, with 6 bases remaining between them.

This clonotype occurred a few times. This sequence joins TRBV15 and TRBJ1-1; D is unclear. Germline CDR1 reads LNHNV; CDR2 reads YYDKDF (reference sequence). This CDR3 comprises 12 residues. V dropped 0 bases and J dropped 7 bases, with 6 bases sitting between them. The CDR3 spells CATSRDDLEAFF. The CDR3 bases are TGTGCCACCAGCAGAGATGACCTTGAAGCTTTCTTT.

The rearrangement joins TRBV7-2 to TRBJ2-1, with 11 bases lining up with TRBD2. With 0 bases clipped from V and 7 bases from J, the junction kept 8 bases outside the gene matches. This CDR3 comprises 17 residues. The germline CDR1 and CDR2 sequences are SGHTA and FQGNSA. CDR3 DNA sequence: TGTGCCAGCAGCTTAGCACTAGCGGGAGTTGTGAGGAATGAGCAGTTCTTC. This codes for CASSLALAGVVRNEQFF.

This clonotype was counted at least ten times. The CDR3 protein is CASSLKTGISADTQYF. The CDR3 region has the DNA TGTGCCAGCAGCTTAAAGACAGGGATCAGTGCAGATACGCAGTATTTT. The rearrangement links TRBV7-3 to TRBJ2-3; TRBD1 aligns across 7 bases. The V segment lost 1 base and the J segment 4 bases; nucleotides outside the gene matches: 8. CDR1 is SGHTA and CDR2 is FQGTGA in the germline V gene. CDR3 length: 16 residues.

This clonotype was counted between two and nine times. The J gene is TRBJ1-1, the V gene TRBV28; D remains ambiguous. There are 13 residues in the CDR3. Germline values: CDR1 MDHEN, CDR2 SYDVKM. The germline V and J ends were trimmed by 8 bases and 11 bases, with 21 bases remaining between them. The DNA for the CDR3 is TGTGCCAGCCGGGCCGGTTCAGATTTGGGTGCTTTCTTT. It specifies CASRAGSDLGAFF.

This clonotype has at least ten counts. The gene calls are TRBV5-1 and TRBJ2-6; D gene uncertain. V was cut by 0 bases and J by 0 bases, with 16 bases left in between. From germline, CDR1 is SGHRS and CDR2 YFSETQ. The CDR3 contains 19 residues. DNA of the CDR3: TGCGCCAGCAGCTTGGAATCTTCCGACATGACCTCTGGGGCCAACGTCCTGACTTTC. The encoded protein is CASSLESSDMTSGANVLTF.

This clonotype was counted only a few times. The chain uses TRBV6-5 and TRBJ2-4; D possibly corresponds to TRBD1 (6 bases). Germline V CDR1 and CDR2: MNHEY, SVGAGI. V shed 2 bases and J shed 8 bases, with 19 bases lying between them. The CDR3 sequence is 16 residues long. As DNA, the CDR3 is TGTGCCAGCAGTTACGGACAGCTTCTGGAAAAAGACATTCAGTACTTC. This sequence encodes CASSYGQLLEKDIQYF.

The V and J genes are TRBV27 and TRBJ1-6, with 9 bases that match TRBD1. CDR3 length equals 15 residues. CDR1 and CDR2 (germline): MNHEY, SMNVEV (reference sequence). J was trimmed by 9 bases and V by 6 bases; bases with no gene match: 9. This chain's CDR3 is CASSGLGTGSSPLHF. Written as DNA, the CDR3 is TGTGCCAGCAGCGGATTAGGGACAGGGAGTTCACCCCTCCACTTT.

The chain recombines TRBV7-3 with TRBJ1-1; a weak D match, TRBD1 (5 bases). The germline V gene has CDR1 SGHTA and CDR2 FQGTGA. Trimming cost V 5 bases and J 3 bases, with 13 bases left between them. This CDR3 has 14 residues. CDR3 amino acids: CASSPFWGDTEAFF. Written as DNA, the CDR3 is TGTGCCAGCAGCCCATTTTGGGGGGACACTGAAGCTTTCTTT.

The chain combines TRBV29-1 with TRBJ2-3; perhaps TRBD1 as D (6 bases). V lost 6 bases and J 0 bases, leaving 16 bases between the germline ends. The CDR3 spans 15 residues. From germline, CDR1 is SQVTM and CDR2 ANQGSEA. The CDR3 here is CSVVRDTSSTDTQYF. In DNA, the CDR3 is TGCAGCGTAGTCCGGGACACCTCTAGCACAGATACGCAGTATTTT.

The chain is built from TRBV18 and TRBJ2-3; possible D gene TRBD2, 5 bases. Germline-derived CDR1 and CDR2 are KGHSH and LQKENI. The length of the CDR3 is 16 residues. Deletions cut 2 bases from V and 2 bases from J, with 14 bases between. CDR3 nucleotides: TGTGCCAGCTCACCAACAGAGGGCCAGGTCACAGATACGCAGTATTTT. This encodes CASSPTEGQVTDTQYF.

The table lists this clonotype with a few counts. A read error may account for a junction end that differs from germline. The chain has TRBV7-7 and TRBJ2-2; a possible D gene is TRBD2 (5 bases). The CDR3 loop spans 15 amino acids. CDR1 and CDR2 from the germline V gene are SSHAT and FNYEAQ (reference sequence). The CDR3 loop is CASSSDLGATGELFF. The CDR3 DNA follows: TGTGCTAGCAGCTCCGATCTGGGAGCCACCGGGGAGCTGTTTTTT.

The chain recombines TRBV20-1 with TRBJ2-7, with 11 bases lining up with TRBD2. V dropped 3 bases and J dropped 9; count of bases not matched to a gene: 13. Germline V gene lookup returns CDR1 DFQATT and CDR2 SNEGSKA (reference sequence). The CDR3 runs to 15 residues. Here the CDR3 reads CSASSGTSGSSGQYF. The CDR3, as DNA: TGCAGTGCTAGTTCCGGGACTAGCGGATCCTCCGGGCAGTACTTC.

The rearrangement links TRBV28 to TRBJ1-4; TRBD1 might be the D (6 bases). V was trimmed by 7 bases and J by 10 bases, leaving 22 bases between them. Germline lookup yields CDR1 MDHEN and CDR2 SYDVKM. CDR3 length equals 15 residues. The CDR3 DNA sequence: TGTGCCAGCACCGTGGGGGGGGCGCAGATCGTAAAACTGTTTTTT. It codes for CASTVGGAQIVKLFF. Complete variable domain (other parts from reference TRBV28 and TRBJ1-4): DVKVTQSSRYLVKRTGEKVFLECVQDMDHENMFWYRQDPGLGLRLIYFSYDVKMKEKGDIPEGYSVSREKKERFSLILESASTNQTSMYLCASTVGGAQIVKLFFGSGTQLSVL.

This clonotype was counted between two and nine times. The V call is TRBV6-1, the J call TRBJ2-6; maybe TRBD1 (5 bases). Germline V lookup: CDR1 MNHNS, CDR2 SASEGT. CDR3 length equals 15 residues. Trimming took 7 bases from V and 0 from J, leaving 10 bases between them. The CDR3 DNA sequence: TGTGCCAGCAAGGGGCGCACCTCTGGGGCCAACGTCCTGACTTTC. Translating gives CASKGRTSGANVLTF.

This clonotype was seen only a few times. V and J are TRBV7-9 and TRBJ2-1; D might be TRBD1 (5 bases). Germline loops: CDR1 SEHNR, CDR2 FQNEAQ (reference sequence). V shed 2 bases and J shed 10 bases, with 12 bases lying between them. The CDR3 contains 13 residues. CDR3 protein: CASSLLTALEQFF. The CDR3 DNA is TGTGCCAGCAGCTTATTGACAGCCCTAGAGCAGTTCTTC.

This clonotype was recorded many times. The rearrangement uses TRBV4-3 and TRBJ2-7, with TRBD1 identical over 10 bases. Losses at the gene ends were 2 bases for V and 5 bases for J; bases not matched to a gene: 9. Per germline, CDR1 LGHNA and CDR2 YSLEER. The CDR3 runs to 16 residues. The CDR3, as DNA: TGCGCCAGCAGCCAAACAACCGGGACAGGGGCTAACGAGCAGTACTTC. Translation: CASSQTTGTGANEQYF.

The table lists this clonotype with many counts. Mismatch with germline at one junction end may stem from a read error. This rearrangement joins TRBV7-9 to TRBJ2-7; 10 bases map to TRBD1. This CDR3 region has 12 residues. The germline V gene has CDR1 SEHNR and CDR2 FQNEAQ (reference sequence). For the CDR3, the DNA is TGTGCCAGCAGCTTATCGGAGGGACAGGGGTTCTTC. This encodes CASSLSEGQGFF.

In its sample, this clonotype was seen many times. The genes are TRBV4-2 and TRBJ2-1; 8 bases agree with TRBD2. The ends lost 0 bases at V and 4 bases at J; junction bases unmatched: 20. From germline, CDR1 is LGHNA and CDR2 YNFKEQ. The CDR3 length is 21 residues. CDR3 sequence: CASSQDPPSPGGRTTYNEQFF. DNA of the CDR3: TGTGCCAGCAGCCAAGATCCCCCTAGCCCCGGCGGGAGGACGACATACAATGAGCAGTTCTTC.

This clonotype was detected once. CDR3 DNA: TGCGCCAGCAGCCAAGAGGCGGGGCCGGCCGAGCAGTACTTC. Translation: CASSQEAGPAEQYF. V is TRBV4-3 and J is TRBJ2-7; TRBD2 is a possible D gene (6 bases). There are 14 residues in the CDR3. In germline, CDR1 is LGHNA, CDR2 YSLEER. V dropped 0 bases and J dropped 6 bases, with 12 bases sitting between them.